The rows below give T cell receptor beta chains drawn from one sample of a study of blood T cell repertoires in COVID-19. Sequencing was performed with immunoSEQ multiplex PCR; in TCRdb, only in-frame clones are kept and a portion is missing. This table has some 330,000 clones, over 80% appearing once. The sequenced sample consisted of PBMCs or T cells enriched from blood (not recorded which). The receptor source for this set is a woman aged 45-60 years who had recovered from COVID-19. Both conserved end residues are part of each CDR3. The D gene is left open where the match is weak. Clone size is given for some rows only: seen once, a few or many times, or a class if the clone is expanded.

D,J,V,size,CDR3,DNA
-,TRBJ1-5,TRBV9,-,CASSVDGYSNQPQHF,TGTGCCAGCAGCGTAGACGGTTATAGCAATCAGCCCCAGCATTTT
TRBD1,TRBJ1-2,TRBV6-5,-,CASSSPGQGDYGYTF,TGTGCCAGCAGCAGCCCGGGACAGGGCGACTATGGCTACACCTTC
-,TRBJ1-1,TRBV7-9,-,CASSIRELNTEAFF,TGTGCCAGCAGCATTAGGGAGCTGAACACTGAAGCTTTCTTT
-,TRBJ1-5,TRBV5-4,-,CASSLAGPNQPQHF,TGTGCCAGCAGCTTGGCAGGGCCCAATCAGCCCCAGCATTTT
-,TRBJ1-2,TRBV4-1,-,CASSPVGRGYGYTF,TGCGCCAGCAGCCCCGTCGGCAGGGGTTATGGCTACACCTTC
TRBD1,TRBJ1-2,TRBV29-1,-,CSVVGTGYGYTF,TGCAGCGTTGTGGGGACAGGCTATGGCTACACCTTC
-,TRBJ1-2,TRBV29-1,-,CSVEDGRAGGGGYTF,TGCAGCGTTGAAGATGGGCGGGCCGGCGGTGGTGGCTACACCTTC
-,TRBJ1-3,TRBV2,-,CASRADTGTLRSGNTIYF,TGTGCCAGCAGGGCCGATACCGGGACACTCCGCTCTGGAAACACCATATATTTT
-,TRBJ2-2,TRBV16,-,CASSQSSRVNGELFF,TGTGCCAGCAGCCAATCGTCCAGGGTGAACGGGGAGCTGTTTTTT
TRBD2,TRBJ2-1,TRBV27,-,CASDPGTSGSGVNNEQFF,TGTGCCAGCGACCCTGGCACTAGCGGGAGTGGGGTTAACAATGAGCAGTTCTTC
TRBD1,TRBJ2-7,TRBV4-1,few,CASSQGTGEATYEQYF,TGCGCCAGCAGCCAAGGGACAGGTGAGGCCACCTACGAGCAGTACTTC
TRBD1,TRBJ1-2,TRBV6-2/TRBV6-3,-,CASSSTPQGAGYGYTF,TGTGCCAGCAGTTCGACCCCACAGGGGGCGGGCTATGGCTACACCTTC
-,TRBJ1-1,TRBV5-1,-,CASSLGTFGSTEAFF,TGCGCCAGCAGCTTGGGGACCTTTGGGAGCACTGAAGCTTTCTTT
TRBD1,TRBJ1-1,TRBV6-5,-,CASRKTGIKNTEAFF,TGTGCCAGCAGAAAGACAGGGATTAAGAACACTGAAGCTTTCTTT
TRBD2,TRBJ2-5,TRBV11-2,-,CASSFVSPGGETQYF,TGTGCCAGCAGCTTTGTTAGCCCGGGGGGGGAGACCCAGTACTTC